This T cell receptor beta chain was profiled in a study of T cell clonotyping in hematopoietic cell transplantation. The table came from immunoSEQ multiplex PCR; TCRdb's copy has only in-frame clones and leaves some out. The repertoire holds approximately 41,000 clones, with 95% as singletons. Germline CDR1 and CDR2: SGDLS and YYNGEE. The CDR3 is 12 residues long. Trimming stripped 1 base from V and 4 bases from J, with 5 bases between. The sample taken for sequencing was peripheral blood mononuclear cells. The receptor comes from a man aged 25 to 45 in good health. Some clones in this sample may be carry-over from other donors' samples. This chain joins TRBV9 and TRBJ2-5; D perhaps matches TRBD1 (5 bases). The CDR3 DNA is TGTGCCAGCAGCGTACAGGGAGAGACCCAGTACTTC. Encoded protein: CASSVQGETQYF.